This is a list of T cell receptor beta chains from one sample in a study of T cells in localized non-small cell lung cancer. Sequencing used immunoSEQ multiplex PCR; TCRdb keeps in-frame clones, though not all of them. The data contain 75,000 to 95,000 clones, around three quarters of them singletons. The input for sequencing was PBMCs, taken before any cancer treatment. Source of these receptors: a man aged 35 to 69 with stage II squamous cell lung carcinoma. Both conserved end residues are part of each CDR3. A D gene is named only where the DNA matches it firmly. Size is omitted from some rows. Given values are once, few, many or a class for expanded clones.

clone_size	d_call	j_call	v_call	cdr3_aa	cdr3_nt
-	-	TRBJ1-2	TRBV6-5	CASSPSNYGYTF	TGTGCCAGCAGTCCATCGAACTATGGCTACACCTTC
-	-	TRBJ1-2	TRBV29-1	CSVEVLPLLKGGYTF	TGCAGCGTTGAAGTTTTGCCGCTCCTAAAAGGGGGCTACACCTTC
-	TRBD2	TRBJ2-5	TRBV7-9	CASSTAGGVKTQYF	TGTGCCAGCAGCACCGCGGGGGGTGTAAAGACCCAGTACTTC
once	-	TRBJ2-2	TRBV5-6	CASRGRGRGGTGELFF	TGTGCCAGCAGGGGTAGGGGGAGGGGAGGCACCGGGGAGCTGTTTTTT
-	-	TRBJ2-7	TRBV4-3	CASSQDWASYEQYF	TGCGCCAGCAGCCAAGATTGGGCTTCCTACGAGCAGTACTTC
-	TRBD2	TRBJ2-7	TRBV6-6	CASSPGGDEQYF	TGTGCCAGCAGCCCCGGGGGGGACGAGCAGTACTTC
once	TRBD1	TRBJ2-1	TRBV7-8	CASSFSTGGRVGQEQFF	TGTGCCAGCAGCTTTTCGACAGGGGGACGTGTTGGACAGGAGCAGTTCTTC
-	-	TRBJ1-3	TRBV9	CASSVGSVRGNTIYF	TGTGCCAGCAGCGTCGGCAGCGTACGTGGAAACACCATATATTTT
-	-	TRBJ2-3	TRBV7-6	CASSLAAGPDTDTQYF	TGTGCCAGCAGCTTGGCTGCGGGCCCAGACACAGATACGCAGTATTTT
-	TRBD1	TRBJ2-1	TRBV18	CASSLSTGTYNEQFF	TGTGCCAGCTCCCTTTCGACAGGGACCTACAATGAGCAGTTCTTC
-	-	TRBJ1-1	TRBV19	CASSMNGRSNTEAFF	TGTGCCAGTAGTATGAACGGACGGTCGAACACTGAAGCTTTCTTT
-	TRBD2	TRBJ2-1	TRBV15	CATSAREVYNEQFF	TGTGCCACCTCTGCGCGGGAGGTCTACAATGAGCAGTTCTTC
-	TRBD2	TRBJ2-1	TRBV5-1	CASSPGTSGHNEQFF	TGCGCCAGCAGCCCAGGGACTAGCGGACACAATGAGCAGTTCTTC
-	-	TRBJ2-3	TRBV4-1	CASSLLLARGTDTQYF	TGCGCCAGCAGCCTATTACTAGCTCGAGGGACAGATACGCAGTATTTT
few	-	TRBJ1-3	TRBV9	CASSVEGSGLGNTIYF	TGTGCCAGCAGCGTAGAAGGAAGTGGGCTTGGAAACACCATATATTTT
many	TRBD1	TRBJ1-6	TRBV4-1	CASSPWGQGDSPLHF	TGCGCCAGCAGCCCCTGGGGACAGGGGGACTCACCCCTCCACTTT
-	TRBD1	TRBJ1-5	TRBV28	CASRQQGALYQPQHF	TGTGCCAGCAGACAACAGGGGGCGCTTTATCAGCCCCAGCATTTT
-	-	TRBJ1-2	TRBV4-1	CASSQGSRLDNRASHGYTF	TGCGCCAGCAGCCAAGGATCGCGGCTTGACAACAGGGCATCGCACGGCTACACCTTC
-	-	TRBJ2-3	TRBV2	CASSEQGGGPTDTQYF	TGTGCCAGCAGTGAGCAGGGGGGGGGCCCCACAGATACGCAGTATTTT
-	TRBD1	TRBJ2-1	TRBV4-1	CASGFRTGGQGEQFF	TGCGCCAGCGGTTTTCGGACAGGGGGCCAGGGTGAGCAGTTCTTC
once	TRBD1	TRBJ2-3	TRBV29-1	CSVGRGTGWSDTQYF	TGCAGCGTGGGAAGAGGGACAGGGTGGTCAGATACGCAGTATTTT
-	-	TRBJ2-7	TRBV7-8	CASSLRSSSYEQYF	TGTGCCAGCAGCTTACGTTCCAGCTCCTACGAGCAGTACTTC